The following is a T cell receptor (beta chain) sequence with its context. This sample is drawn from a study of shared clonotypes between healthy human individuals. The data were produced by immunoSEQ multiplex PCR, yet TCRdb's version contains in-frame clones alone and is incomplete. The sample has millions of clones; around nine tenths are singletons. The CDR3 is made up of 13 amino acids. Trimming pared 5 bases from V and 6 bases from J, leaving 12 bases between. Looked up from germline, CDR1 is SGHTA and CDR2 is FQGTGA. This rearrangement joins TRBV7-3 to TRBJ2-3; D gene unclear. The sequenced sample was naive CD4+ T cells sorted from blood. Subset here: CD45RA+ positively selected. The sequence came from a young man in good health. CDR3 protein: CASSPSGRDTQYF. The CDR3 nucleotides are TGTGCCAGCAGCCCGAGTGGAAGGGATACGCAGTATTTT.